These 23 T cell receptor beta chains were all obtained from the same sample, sequenced in a study of OX40 agonist ivuxolimab in advanced cancers. Repertoires were generated with immunoSEQ multiplex PCR, while TCRdb's copy carries only in-frame clones and drops some. This repertoire shows over 45,000 clones, around 89% found once; its top ten account for about 1.4%. The starting material was CD4+ or CD8+ T cells sorted from blood, obtained in a trial of the OX40 agonist ivuxolimab. The receptor source for this set is an adult with an advanced solid tumor such as melanoma, head and neck, liver or kidney cancer.

This chain connects TRBV19 to TRBJ2-3; 13 bases agree with TRBD2. The length of the CDR3 is 17 residues. V lost 5 bases and J lost 3; bases outside the gene matches: 8. Germline CDR1 reads LNHDA; CDR2 reads SQIVND (reference sequence). The CDR3 DNA reads as TGTGCCAGTAGTCCGATGAGGACTAGCGGGAGAACAGATACGCAGTATTTT. Translated: CASSPMRTSGRTDTQYF. Supplemented by reference TRBV19 and TRBJ2-3, the full variable domain reads DGGITQSPKYLFRKEGQNVTLSCEQNLNHDAMYWYRQDPGQGLRLIYYSQIVNDFQKGDIAEGYSVSREKKESFPLTVTSAQKNPTAFYLCASSPMRTSGRTDTQYFGPGTRLTVL.

In its sample, this clone was seen once. The chain recombines TRBV9 with TRBJ2-1; D is perhaps TRBD2 (5 bases). V lost 0 bases and J 0 bases, leaving 10 bases between the germline ends. The CDR3 runs 16 residues. Germline lookup yields CDR1 SGDLS and CDR2 YYNGEE. Written as DNA, the CDR3 is TGTGCCAGCAGCGTAGGACCAGCGGTCTCCTACAATGAGCAGTTCTTC. Protein: CASSVGPAVSYNEQFF.

A few counts support this clone. Other DNA sequences within the sample encode an identical CDR3. V usage is TRBV5-1 and J usage is TRBJ1-4, with 7 bases lining up with TRBD1. The V and J ends lost 0 bases and 5 bases, in that order; junction bases with no gene match: 4. The CDR3 runs to 15 residues. The germline V gene has CDR1 SGHRS and CDR2 YFSETQ. The CDR3 DNA is TGCGCCAGCAGCTTGGGGGGACAGCCCAATGAAAAACTGTTTTTT. Its protein is CASSLGGQPNEKLFF.

The rearrangement joins TRBV2 to TRBJ2-1; D is unclear. V was cut by 3 bases and J by 4 bases, with 7 bases left in between. This CDR3 spans 13 amino acids. CDR1 and CDR2 from the germline V gene are SNHLY and FYNNEI. The CDR3, as DNA: TGTGCCAGCAGTGATTGGGAATACAATGAGCAGTTCTTC. Its protein product is CASSDWEYNEQFF.

The gene calls are TRBV5-5 and TRBJ2-1, with 12 nucleotides matching TRBD2. The CDR3 totals 20 residues. Germline CDR1 SGHKS, CDR2 YYEKEE (reference sequence). Trimming took 4 bases from V and 0 from J; bases not matched to a gene: 14. The CDR3 DNA sequence: TGTGCCAGCAGCCTGGTTTGGGGACTAGCGGGTGCTAGCTCCTACAATGAGCAGTTCTTC. Its protein is CASSLVWGLAGASSYNEQFF. Full variable domain (outside the CDR3, taken from reference TRBV5-5 and TRBJ2-1): DAGVTQSPTHLIKTRGQQVTLRCSPISGHKSVSWYQQVLGQGPQFIFQYYEKEERGRGNFPDRFSARQFPNYSSELNVNALLLGDSALYLCASSLVWGLAGASSYNEQFFGPGTRLTVL.

This chain links TRBV19 with TRBJ1-4; 9 nucleotides line up with TRBD1. J lost 7 bases, V lost 3 bases, and 9 bases had no gene match. This CDR3 has 16 residues. The germline gives CDR1 LNHDA, CDR2 SQIVND (reference sequence). CDR3 protein: CASSIYTGGEREKLFF. The DNA for the CDR3 is TGTGCCAGTAGTATTTATACAGGGGGCGAGCGTGAAAAACTGTTTTTT.

CDR3 sequence: CASSQAGSTDTQYF. CDR3 in DNA: TGTGCCAGCAGCCAAGCGGGTAGCACAGATACGCAGTATTTT. This chain uses TRBV11-1 with TRBJ2-3; TRBD2 might be the D (6 bases). Germline-derived CDR1 and CDR2 are SGHAT and FQDESV (reference sequence). The CDR3 runs to 14 residues. The ends were cut back, 5 bases at V and 0 bases at J, with 9 bases in the middle.

The chain recombines TRBV6-5 with TRBJ1-2; weak D call: TRBD1 (6 bases). From germline, CDR1 is MNHEY and CDR2 SVGAGI. Trimming removed 2 bases from V and 7 bases from J, with 20 bases in between. CDR3 length equals 16 residues. The CDR3 reads CASSYETPGVTSGYTF. Written as DNA, the CDR3 is TGTGCCAGCAGTTACGAAACCCCAGGGGTGACAAGTGGCTACACCTTC.

The chain has TRBV27 and TRBJ2-5; unclear D gene. The germline CDR1 and CDR2 sequences are MNHEY and SMNVEV (reference sequence). V was trimmed by 10 bases and J by 7 bases, leaving 16 bases between them. CDR3 length: 12 residues. In nucleotides, the CDR3 is TGTGCCACATCTTCGGACCGAAGGACCCAGTACTTC. It yields the protein CATSSDRRTQYF.

The V gene is TRBV19, the J gene TRBJ2-1; 11 positions match TRBD1. Trimming cost V 7 bases and J 2 bases; bases outside gene matches: 1. CDR1 LNHDA and CDR2 SQIVND come from the germline V gene (reference sequence). The CDR3 is 14 amino acids. The CDR3: CASKGQGAYNEQFF. As DNA, the CDR3 is TGTGCCAGTAAGGGACAGGGGGCCTACAATGAGCAGTTCTTC.

V is TRBV2 and J is TRBJ1-5; TRBD1 matches at 10 bases. V was pared by 4 bases and J by 7 bases, with 4 bases of the junction left unmatched. Looked up from germline, CDR1 is SNHLY and CDR2 is FYNNEI. The CDR3 contains 14 residues. The CDR3 loop reads CASSGQGAGQPQHF. DNA of the CDR3: TGTGCCAGCAGTGGACAGGGGGCTGGACAGCCCCAGCATTTT.

V usage is TRBV11-2 and J usage is TRBJ2-7, with D perhaps TRBD1 (6 bases). The CDR3 has 13 amino acids. Trimming removed 5 bases from V and 2 bases from J, with 10 bases in between. In germline, CDR1 is SGHAT, CDR2 FQNNGV. The CDR3 coding sequence is TGTGCCAGCAGCCCCCGGGACACCTACGAGCAGTACTTC. As protein: CASSPRDTYEQYF. The full variable domain, in which reference TRBV11-2 and TRBJ2-7 provide the parts outside the CDR3, is EAGVAQSPRYKIIEKRQSVAFWCNPISGHATLYWYQQILGQGPKLLIQFQNNGVVDDSQLPKDRFSAERLKGVDSTLKIQPAKLEDSAVYLCASSPRDTYEQYFGPGTRLTVT.

This clone showed up just a few times. The chain is built from TRBV5-6 and TRBJ1-1; D uncertain. The ends were cut back, 0 bases at V and 1 base at J, with 4 bases in the middle. This CDR3 contains 13 residues. CDR1 and CDR2 from the germline V gene are SGHDT and YYEEEE. This CDR3 is CASSLAGNTEAFF. CDR3 DNA: TGTGCCAGCAGCTTGGCTGGGAACACTGAAGCTTTCTTT. Full variable domain (outside the CDR3, taken from reference TRBV5-6 and TRBJ1-1): DAGVTQSPTHLIKTRGQQVTLRCSPKSGHDTVSWYQQALGQGPQFIFQYYEEEERQRGNFPDRFSGHQFPNYSSELNVNALLLGDSALYLCASSLAGNTEAFFGQGTRLTVV.

The V and J genes are TRBV11-2 and TRBJ2-1; 7 bases map to TRBD2. The V gene's germline CDR1 is SGHAT and CDR2 FQNNGV. V was pared by 8 bases and J by 7 bases, with 17 bases of the junction left unmatched. The CDR3 has 16 residues. CDR3: CASRRWGRALTNEQFF. For the CDR3, the DNA is TGTGCCAGCCGACGTTGGGGGAGGGCTTTGACGAATGAGCAGTTCTTC.

This chain joins TRBV7-9 and TRBJ2-5, with TRBD1 matching over 8 bases. Unmatched junction bases numbered 2, after V lost 6 bases and J lost 5 bases. CDR1 and CDR2 (germline): SEHNR, FQNEAQ (reference sequence). The CDR3 spans 12 residues. The CDR3: CASRPGGETQYF. In DNA form, the CDR3 reads TGTGCCAGCAGGCCAGGGGGCGAGACCCAGTACTTC.

In regard to this clone: One end of the junction varies from germline; a read error may be responsible. This chain joins TRBV18 and TRBJ2-5; D is undetermined. The end of the DNA fits TRBJ2-7 better, so the J call may be wrong. CDR1 and CDR2 from the germline V gene are KGHSH and LQKENI. The CDR3 contains 13 residues. The DNA for the CDR3 is TGTGCCAGCTCACCAGGTAGCTCCCACGAGCAGTACTTC. Its protein is CASSPGSSHEQYF.

The chain employs TRBV5-6 and TRBJ2-5, with TRBD1 as a possible D gene (6 bases). The ends were cut back, 3 bases at V and 2 bases at J, with 8 bases in the middle. Per the germline V gene, CDR1 is SGHDT and CDR2 is YYEEEE. The length of the CDR3 is 13 residues. In DNA, the CDR3 is TGTGCCAGCAGCTCAAGGGGGCAAGAGACCCAGTACTTC. Its protein is CASSSRGQETQYF.

The chain's CDR3 is CASSEFFPANYGYTF. CDR3 bases: TGTGCCAGCAGTGAATTTTTCCCAGCTAACTATGGCTACACCTTC. The chain is built from TRBV2 and TRBJ1-2, with D unresolved. The V end lost 2 bases, the J end lost 0 bases, and 10 bases lay between the germline ends. The CDR3 has 15 residues. Germline lookup yields CDR1 SNHLY and CDR2 FYNNEI.

This chain connects TRBV18 to TRBJ2-5; TRBD2 matches 15 bases. The CDR3 has 16 amino acids. V trimming: 0 bases; J trimming: 4 bases; junction bases outside the gene matches: 0. CDR1 is KGHSH, CDR2 LQKENI, per germline. The CDR3 protein is CASSPPGLAGGETQYF. Written as DNA, the CDR3 is TGTGCCAGCTCACCACCGGGACTAGCGGGAGGAGAGACCCAGTACTTC. Full variable domain (rest looked up from reference TRBV18 and TRBJ2-5): NAGVMQNPRHLVRRRGQEARLRCSPMKGHSHVYWYRQLPEEGLKFMVYLQKENIIDESGMPKERFSAEFPKEGPSILRIQQVVRGDSAAYFCASSPPGLAGGETQYFGPGTRLLVL.

In this sample, this clone turned up a few times. J is TRBJ1-1 and V is TRBV19; 8 nucleotides align to TRBD1. The CDR3 loop spans 14 amino acids. The V gene end was trimmed by 7 bases and the J gene end by 5 bases; junction bases not matched to a gene: 9. The V gene's germline CDR1 is LNHDA and CDR2 SQIVND (reference sequence). CDR3 amino acids: CASTSGTGITEAFF. The CDR3, as DNA: TGTGCCAGTACTTCCGGGACAGGAATAACTGAAGCTTTCTTT.

This chain joins TRBV6-6 and TRBJ1-4; 8 positions match TRBD1. The V gene end was trimmed by 0 bases and the J gene end by 8 bases; junction bases not matched to a gene: 5. CDR1 is MNHNY and CDR2 is SVGAGI in the germline V gene (reference sequence). CDR3 length equals 15 residues. CDR3 sequence reads: CASSYSYRGKEKLFF. The CDR3 DNA reads TGTGCCAGCAGTTACTCTTACAGGGGGAAGGAAAAACTGTTTTTT.

V and J are TRBV4-1 and TRBJ2-1, with 7 nucleotides matching TRBD1. V trimming: 4 bases; J trimming: 4 bases; junction bases outside the gene matches: 10. The germline V gene encodes CDR1 MGHRA and CDR2 YSYEKL. The CDR3 is 16 amino acids. CDR3 region: CASSRDGTAAYNEQFF. CDR3 coding DNA: TGCGCCAGCAGCCGCGACGGGACAGCGGCTTACAATGAGCAGTTCTTC.

This chain connects TRBV11-1 to TRBJ2-1; TRBD1 agrees at 9 bases. This CDR3 is 16 amino acids long. Germline V gene lookup returns CDR1 SGHAT and CDR2 FQDESV (reference sequence). The junction had 6 bases not matched to a gene; V was cut back by 4 bases and J by 2 bases. The CDR3 coding sequence is TGTGCCAGCAGCTACCGCCGGGACAGGGCCTACAATGAGCAGTTCTTC. Amino acids: CASSYRRDRAYNEQFF.